Below, one TCR beta chain is given with its context. The data were taken from a study of blood T cell repertoires in COVID-19. Study background: Sites in the United States, Italy and Spain provided acute and convalescent COVID-19 samples. T cells, B-cell-depleted T cells, or PBMCs supplied cDNA or gDNA.

Germline V CDR1 and CDR2: SNHLY, FYNNEI. Trimming stripped 7 bases from V and 4 bases from J, with 16 bases between. The CDR3 is 14 residues long. Authors' analysis steps: Reference gene primer amplification gave estimated nucleated cell counts. Assay used: immunoSEQ multiplex PCR; TCRdb lists only in-frame clones, some missing. V, J and clone size are those of that table, while D and trimming were read from the DNA. The sample has roughly 81,000 clones, about nine tenths seen once; the top ten hold 1.5% to 2%. The sequence was collected from a woman in her forties or fifties in a cohort sampled during active COVID-19. The chain employs TRBV2 and TRBJ1-2; D perhaps matches TRBD1 (6 bases). The sequencing input was peripheral blood. The CDR3 DNA sequence: TGTGCCAGCACCGAACCGGGACACGCCTATGGCTACACCTTC. Translating it yields CASTEPGHAYGYTF.